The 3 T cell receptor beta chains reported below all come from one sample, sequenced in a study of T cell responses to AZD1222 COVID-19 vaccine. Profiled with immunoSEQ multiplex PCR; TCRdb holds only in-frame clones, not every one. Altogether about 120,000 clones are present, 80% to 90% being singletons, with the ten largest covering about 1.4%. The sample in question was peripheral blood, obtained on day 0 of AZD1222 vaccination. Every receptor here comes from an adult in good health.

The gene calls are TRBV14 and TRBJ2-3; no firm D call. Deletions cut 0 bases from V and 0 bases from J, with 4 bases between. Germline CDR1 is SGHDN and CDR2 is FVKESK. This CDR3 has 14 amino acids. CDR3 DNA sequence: TGTGCCAGCAGCCAAGAAATAAGCACAGATACGCAGTATTTT. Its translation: CASSQEISTDTQYF.

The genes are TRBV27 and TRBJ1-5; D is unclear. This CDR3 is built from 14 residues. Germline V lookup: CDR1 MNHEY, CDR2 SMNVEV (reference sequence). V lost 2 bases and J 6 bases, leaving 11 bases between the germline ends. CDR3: CASSLKSFFQPQHF. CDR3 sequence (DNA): TGTGCCAGCAGTTTAAAGAGTTTTTTTCAGCCCCAGCATTTT.

CDR3 amino acids: CASSAWTGGGDEQFF. CDR3 coding DNA: TGCGCCAGCAGCGCTTGGACAGGGGGCGGCGATGAGCAGTTCTTC. The V gene is TRBV4-3, the J gene TRBJ2-1; 11 bases are shared with TRBD1. V lost 5 bases, J lost 8 bases, and 8 bases stayed unmatched. The germline V gene encodes CDR1 LGHNA and CDR2 YSLEER. This CDR3 comprises 15 residues.